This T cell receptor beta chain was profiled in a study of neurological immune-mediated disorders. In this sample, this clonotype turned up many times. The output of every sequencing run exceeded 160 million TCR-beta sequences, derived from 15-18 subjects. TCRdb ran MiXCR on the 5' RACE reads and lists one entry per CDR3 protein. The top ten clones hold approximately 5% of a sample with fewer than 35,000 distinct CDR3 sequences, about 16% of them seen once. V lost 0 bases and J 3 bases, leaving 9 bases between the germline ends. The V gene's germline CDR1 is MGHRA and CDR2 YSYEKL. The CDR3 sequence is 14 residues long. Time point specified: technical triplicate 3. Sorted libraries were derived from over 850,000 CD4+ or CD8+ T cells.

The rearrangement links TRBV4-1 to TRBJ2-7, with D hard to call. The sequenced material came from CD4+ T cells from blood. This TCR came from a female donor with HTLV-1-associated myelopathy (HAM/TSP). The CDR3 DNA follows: TGCGCCAGCAGCCAAGATAGCAGCAGCTACGAGCAGTACTTC. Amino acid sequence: CASSQDSSSYEQYF.